This is a list of T cell receptor beta chains from one sample in a study of Ad26.COV2.S vaccination and SARS-CoV-2 variants. Repertoires were generated with immunoSEQ multiplex PCR, while TCRdb's copy carries only in-frame clones and drops some. The top ten hold roughly 7.4% of the sample, which has approximately 360,000 clones, about 83% seen once. The sequenced sample was peripheral blood, obtained in a trial of Ad26.COV2.S vaccine versus placebo. All receptors derive from a person between 18 and 65 years old who received the Ad26.COV2.S COVID-19 vaccine or a placebo. Both conserved end residues are part of each CDR3. A D gene is named only where the DNA matches it firmly. The listing skips clone size in some rows; elsewhere it reads once, few, many or a size class.

TRBD1,TRBV9,-,TRBJ1-2,TGTGCCAGCAGCGCCGGACAGGGGGATGGCTACACCTTC,CASSAGQGDGYTF
-,TRBV7-3,-,TRBJ2-1,TGTGCCAGCAGTTTTGGAGGACTGGGGACCGATGAGCAGTTCTTC,CASSFGGLGTDEQFF
-,TRBV30,few,TRBJ1-5,TGTGCCTGGAGTATGGGGGTGAGCAATCAGCCCCAGCATTTT,CAWSMGVSNQPQHF
-,TRBV9,-,TRBJ2-7,TGTGCCAGCAGCGGGAAATTTGGAGGGCACGCCTACGAGCAGTACTTC,CASSGKFGGHAYEQYF
-,TRBV18,-,TRBJ2-7,TGTGCCAGCTCACCACTGAAAACAGACGAGCAGTACTTC,CASSPLKTDEQYF
TRBD2,TRBV27,-,TRBJ2-1,TGTGCCAGCAGTTTCATAGTAGCGGGAGCAGCGGATGAGCAGTTCTTC,CASSFIVAGAADEQFF
-,TRBV5-4,-,TRBJ2-7,TGTGCCAGCAGCCTCGGGGGCCGGGACGAGCAGTACTTC,CASSLGGRDEQYF
-,TRBV2,-,TRBJ2-7,TGTGCCAGCAGCGCTTTGGGTTTCTCCTACGAGCAGTACTTC,CASSALGFSYEQYF
-,TRBV19,once,TRBJ2-7,TGTGCCACAGCCAGGGACGGTATCTCCTACGAGCAGTACTTC,CATARDGISYEQYF
TRBD2,TRBV3-1/TRBV3-2,-,TRBJ2-2,TGTGCCAGCAGCCAAGAGAGACTAGCGGGACAACACGGGGAGCTGTTTTTT,CASSQERLAGQHGELFF
TRBD1,TRBV11-3,-,TRBJ2-7,TGTGCCAGCAGCCCTAGACAGGGGGACTACGAGCAGTACTTC,CASSPRQGDYEQYF